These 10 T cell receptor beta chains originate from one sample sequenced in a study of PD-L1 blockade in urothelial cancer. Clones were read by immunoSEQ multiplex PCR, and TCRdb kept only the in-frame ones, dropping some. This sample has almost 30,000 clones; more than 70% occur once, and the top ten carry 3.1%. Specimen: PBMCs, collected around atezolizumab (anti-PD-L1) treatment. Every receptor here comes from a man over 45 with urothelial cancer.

The CDR3 sequence is CASKTPPSGYYNEQFF. The CDR3 bases are TGTGCCAGCAAAACCCCCCCTAGCGGGTATTACAATGAGCAGTTCTTC. The genes are TRBV2 and TRBJ2-1; 8 bases agree with TRBD2. V trimming: 7 bases; J trimming: 4 bases; junction bases outside the gene matches: 12. The CDR3 has 16 amino acids. Per germline, CDR1 SNHLY and CDR2 FYNNEI.

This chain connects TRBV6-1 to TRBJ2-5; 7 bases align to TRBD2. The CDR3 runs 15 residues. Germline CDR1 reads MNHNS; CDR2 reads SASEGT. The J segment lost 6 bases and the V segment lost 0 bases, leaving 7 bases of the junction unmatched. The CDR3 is CASSEAAGTMKTQYF. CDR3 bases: TGTGCCAGCAGTGAAGCAGCGGGGACCATGAAGACCCAGTACTTC.

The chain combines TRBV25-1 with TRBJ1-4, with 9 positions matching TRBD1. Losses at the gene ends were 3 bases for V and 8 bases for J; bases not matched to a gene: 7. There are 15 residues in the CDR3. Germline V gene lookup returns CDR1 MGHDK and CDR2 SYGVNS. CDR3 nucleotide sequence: TGTGCCAGCAGTGATACCGGGACAGGGCAAGAAAAACTGTTTTTT. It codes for CASSDTGTGQEKLFF.

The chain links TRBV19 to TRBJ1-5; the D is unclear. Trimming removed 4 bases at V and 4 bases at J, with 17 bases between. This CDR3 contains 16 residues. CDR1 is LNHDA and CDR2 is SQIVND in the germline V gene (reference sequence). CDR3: CASSSTGFFGNQPQHF. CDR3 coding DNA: TGTGCCAGTAGTAGCACGGGGTTCTTTGGGAATCAGCCCCAGCATTTT. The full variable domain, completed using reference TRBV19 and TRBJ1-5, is DGGITQSPKYLFRKEGQNVTLSCEQNLNHDAMYWYRQDPGQGLRLIYYSQIVNDFQKGDIAEGYSVSREKKESFPLTVTSAQKNPTAFYLCASSSTGFFGNQPQHFGDGTRLSIL.

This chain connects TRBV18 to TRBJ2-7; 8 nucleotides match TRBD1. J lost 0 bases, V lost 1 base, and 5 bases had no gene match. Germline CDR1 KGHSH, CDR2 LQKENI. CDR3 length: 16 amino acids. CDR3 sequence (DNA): TGTGCCAGCTCACCACTCTCTGGACAGGGCTCCTACGAGCAGTACTTC. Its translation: CASSPLSGQGSYEQYF.

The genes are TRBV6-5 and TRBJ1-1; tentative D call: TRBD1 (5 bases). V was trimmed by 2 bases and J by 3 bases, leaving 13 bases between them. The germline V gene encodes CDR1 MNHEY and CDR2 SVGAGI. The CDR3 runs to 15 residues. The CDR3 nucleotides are TGTGCCAGCAGTTACCGTAGACAGAGCCACACTGAAGCTTTCTTT. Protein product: CASSYRRQSHTEAFF.

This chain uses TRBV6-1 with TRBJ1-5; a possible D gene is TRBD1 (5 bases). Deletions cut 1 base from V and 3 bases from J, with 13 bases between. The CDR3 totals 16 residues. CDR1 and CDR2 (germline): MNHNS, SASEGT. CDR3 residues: CASSEGPTENNQPQHF. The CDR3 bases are TGTGCCAGCAGTGAAGGACCGACAGAAAACAATCAGCCCCAGCATTTT.

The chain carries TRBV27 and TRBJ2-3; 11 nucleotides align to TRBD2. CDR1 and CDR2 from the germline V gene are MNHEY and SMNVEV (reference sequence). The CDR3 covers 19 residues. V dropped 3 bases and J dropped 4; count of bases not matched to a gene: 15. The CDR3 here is CASSFRSILLAGVSDTQYF. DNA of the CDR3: TGTGCCAGCAGTTTTCGATCGATACTACTAGCGGGAGTCTCAGATACGCAGTATTTT.

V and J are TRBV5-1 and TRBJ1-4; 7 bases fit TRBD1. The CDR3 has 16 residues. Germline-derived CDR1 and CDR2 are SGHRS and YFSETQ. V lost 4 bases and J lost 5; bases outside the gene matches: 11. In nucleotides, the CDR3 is TGCGCCAGCAGCAATAACCGACAGGGCGGGAATGAAAAACTGTTTTTT. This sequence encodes CASSNNRQGGNEKLFF.

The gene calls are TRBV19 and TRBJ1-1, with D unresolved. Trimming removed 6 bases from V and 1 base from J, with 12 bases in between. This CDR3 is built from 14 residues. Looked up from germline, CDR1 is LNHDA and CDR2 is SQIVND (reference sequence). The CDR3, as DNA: TGTGCCAGTAGGATCGGAGGGTCGAACACTGAAGCTTTCTTT. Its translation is CASRIGGSNTEAFF.